This T cell receptor beta chain was obtained from a study of blood T cell repertoires in COVID-19. Per the original methods: Scientists estimated how many nucleated cells there were by amplifying reference gene primers. Assay: immunoSEQ multiplex PCR; the TCRdb copy retains only in-frame clones and omits some. The V and J calls and clone size come from that table; D and trimming were worked out from the DNA. In the table there are about 230,000 clones, just over 85% of which are singletons. The CDR3 consists of 14 residues. Germline-derived CDR1 and CDR2 are SGHVS and FNYEAQ. V and J are TRBV7-6 and TRBJ2-7; 13 nucleotides line up with TRBD2. The source of this sequence is a man between 45 and 60 years old with COVID-19, enrolled during active disease. Specimen: peripheral blood. CDR3 bases: TGTGCCAGCAGCCAATTGACTAGCGGGGGGCTTCTTATTGTC. Its protein product is CASSQLTSGGLLIV.